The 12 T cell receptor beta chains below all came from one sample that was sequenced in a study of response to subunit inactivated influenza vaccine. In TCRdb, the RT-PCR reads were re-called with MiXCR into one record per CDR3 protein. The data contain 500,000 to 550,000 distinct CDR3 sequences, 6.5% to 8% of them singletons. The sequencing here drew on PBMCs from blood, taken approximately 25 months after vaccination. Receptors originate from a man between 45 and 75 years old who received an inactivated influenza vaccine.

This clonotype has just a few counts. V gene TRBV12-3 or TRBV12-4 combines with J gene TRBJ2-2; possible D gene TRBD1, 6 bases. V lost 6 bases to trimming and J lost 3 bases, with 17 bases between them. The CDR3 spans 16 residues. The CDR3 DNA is TGTGCCAGCAGCCCACCACAGGGAACGTACACCGGGGAGCTGTTTTTT. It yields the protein CASSPPQGTYTGELFF.

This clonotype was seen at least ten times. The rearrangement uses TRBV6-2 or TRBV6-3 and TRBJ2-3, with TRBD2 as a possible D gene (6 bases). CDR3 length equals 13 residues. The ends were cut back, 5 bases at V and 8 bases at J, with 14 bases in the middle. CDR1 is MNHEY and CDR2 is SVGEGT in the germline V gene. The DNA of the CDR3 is TGTGCCAGCAGTGCTGGACTAACGGGTACGCAGTATTTT. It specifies CASSAGLTGTQYF.

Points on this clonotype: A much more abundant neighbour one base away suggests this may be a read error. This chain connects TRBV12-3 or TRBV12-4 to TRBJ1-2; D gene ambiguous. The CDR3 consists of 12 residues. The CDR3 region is CASSFDEEGYPF. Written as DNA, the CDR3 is TGTGCCAGCAGTTTTGATGAGGAAGGCTACCCCTTC.

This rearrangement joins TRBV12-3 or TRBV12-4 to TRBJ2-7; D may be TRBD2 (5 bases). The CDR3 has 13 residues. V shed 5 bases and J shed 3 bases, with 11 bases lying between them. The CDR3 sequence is CASSNGNFYEQYF. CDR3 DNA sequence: TGTGCCAGCAGTAACGGGAACTTCTACGAGCAGTACTTC.

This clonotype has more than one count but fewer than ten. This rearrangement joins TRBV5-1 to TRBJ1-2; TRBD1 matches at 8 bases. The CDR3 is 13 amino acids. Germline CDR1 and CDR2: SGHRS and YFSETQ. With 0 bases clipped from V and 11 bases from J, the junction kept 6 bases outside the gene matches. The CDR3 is CASSLGDRPWYTF. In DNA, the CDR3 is TGCGCCAGCAGCTTGGGGGACAGGCCCTGGTACACCTTC.

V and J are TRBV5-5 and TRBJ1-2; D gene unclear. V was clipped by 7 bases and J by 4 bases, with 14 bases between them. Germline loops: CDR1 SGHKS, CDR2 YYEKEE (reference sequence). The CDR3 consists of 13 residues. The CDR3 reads CASAKPGSYGYTF. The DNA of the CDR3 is TGTGCCAGCGCAAAACCGGGAAGCTATGGCTACACCTTC.

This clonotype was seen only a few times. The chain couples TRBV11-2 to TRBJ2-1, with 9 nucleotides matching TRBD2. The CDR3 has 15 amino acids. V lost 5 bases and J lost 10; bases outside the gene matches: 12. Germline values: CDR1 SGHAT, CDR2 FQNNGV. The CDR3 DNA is TGTGCCAGCAGCCACGCACAGCGGGGGGTTTGGGAGCAGTTCTTC. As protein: CASSHAQRGVWEQFF. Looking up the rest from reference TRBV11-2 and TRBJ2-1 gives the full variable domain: EAGVAQSPRYKIIEKRQSVAFWCNPISGHATLYWYQQILGQGPKLLIQFQNNGVVDDSQLPKDRFSAERLKGVDSTLKIQPAKLEDSAVYLCASSHAQRGVWEQFFGPGTRLTVL.

The CDR3 is CASSQMTSRGSPLHF. Here the CDR3 DNA reads TGCGCCAGCAGCCAAATGACCAGCCGCGGTTCACCCCTCCACTTT. V gene TRBV4-1 combines with J gene TRBJ1-6; D call uncertain. The CDR3 has 15 residues. Germline V gene data show CDR1 as MGHRA and CDR2 as YSYEKL. V was trimmed by 2 bases and J by 9 bases, leaving 14 bases between them.

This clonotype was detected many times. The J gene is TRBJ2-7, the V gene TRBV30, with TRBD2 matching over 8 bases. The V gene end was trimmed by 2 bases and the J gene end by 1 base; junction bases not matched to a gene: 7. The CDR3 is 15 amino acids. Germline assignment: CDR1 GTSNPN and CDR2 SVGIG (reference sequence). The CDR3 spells CAWSQGLGESYEQYF. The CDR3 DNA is TGTGCCTGGAGTCAGGGACTAGGGGAGTCCTACGAGCAGTACTTC.

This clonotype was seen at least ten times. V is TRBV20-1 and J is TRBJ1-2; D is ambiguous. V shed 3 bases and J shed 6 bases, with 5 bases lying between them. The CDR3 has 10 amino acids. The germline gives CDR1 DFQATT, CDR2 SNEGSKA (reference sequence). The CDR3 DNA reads TGCAGTGCTAGTTCGGATGGCTACACCTTC. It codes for CSASSDGYTF.

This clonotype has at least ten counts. The CDR3 bases are TGTGCCATCAGTTCCAGGGACAACACCGGGGAGCTGTTTTTT. It specifies CAISSRDNTGELFF. The chain is built from TRBV10-3 and TRBJ2-2; either TRBD1 or TRBD2 may supply D (5 bases each). Trimming pared 5 bases from V and 2 bases from J, leaving 9 bases between. CDR3 length: 14 residues. Germline V lookup: CDR1 ENHRY, CDR2 SYGVKD.

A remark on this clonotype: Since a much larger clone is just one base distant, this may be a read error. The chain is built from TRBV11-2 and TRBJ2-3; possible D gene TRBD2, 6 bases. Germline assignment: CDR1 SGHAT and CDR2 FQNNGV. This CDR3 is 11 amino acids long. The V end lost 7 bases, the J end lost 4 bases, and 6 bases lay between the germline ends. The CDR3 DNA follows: TGTGCCAGCAAGCGGGCAGATACGCAGTATTTT. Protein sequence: CASKRADTQYF.